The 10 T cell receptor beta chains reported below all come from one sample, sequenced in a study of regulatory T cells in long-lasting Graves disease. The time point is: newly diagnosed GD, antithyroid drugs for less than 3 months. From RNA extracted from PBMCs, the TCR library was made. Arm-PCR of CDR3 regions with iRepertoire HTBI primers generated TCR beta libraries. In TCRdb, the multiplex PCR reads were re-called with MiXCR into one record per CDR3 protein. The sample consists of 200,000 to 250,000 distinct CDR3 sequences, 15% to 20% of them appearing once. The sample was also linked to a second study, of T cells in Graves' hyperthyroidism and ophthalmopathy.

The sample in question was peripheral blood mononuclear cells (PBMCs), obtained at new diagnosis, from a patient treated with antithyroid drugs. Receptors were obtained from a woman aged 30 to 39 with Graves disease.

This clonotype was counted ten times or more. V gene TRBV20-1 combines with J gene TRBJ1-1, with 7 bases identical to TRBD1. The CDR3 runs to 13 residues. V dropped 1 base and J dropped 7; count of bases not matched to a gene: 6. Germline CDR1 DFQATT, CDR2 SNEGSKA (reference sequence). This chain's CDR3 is CSARGPGTVEAFF. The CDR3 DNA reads TGCAGTGCTAGAGGTCCCGGGACAGTTGAAGCTTTCTTT.

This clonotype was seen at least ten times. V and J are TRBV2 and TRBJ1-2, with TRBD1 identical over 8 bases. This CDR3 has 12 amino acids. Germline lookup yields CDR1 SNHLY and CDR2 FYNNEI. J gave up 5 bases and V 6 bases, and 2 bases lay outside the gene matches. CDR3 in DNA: TGTGCCAGCAGGACAGGGGCGTATGGCTACACCTTC. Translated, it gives CASRTGAYGYTF.

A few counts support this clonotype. This CDR3 reads CSVGRGQAPYEQYF. CDR3 coding DNA: TGCAGTGTCGGACGGGGGCAAGCCCCCTACGAGCAGTACTTC. The rearrangement links TRBV20-1 to TRBJ2-7; D assignment may be TRBD1 or TRBD2 (6 bases each). CDR1 and CDR2 from the germline V gene are DFQATT and SNEGSKA (reference sequence). Trimming pared 7 bases from V and 2 bases from J, leaving 18 bases between. This CDR3 has 14 amino acids.

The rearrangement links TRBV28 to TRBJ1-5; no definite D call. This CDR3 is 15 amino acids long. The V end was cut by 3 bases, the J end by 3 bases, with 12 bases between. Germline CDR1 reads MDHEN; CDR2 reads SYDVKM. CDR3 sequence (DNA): TGTGCCAGCAGTTTGACTACCGGTGACAATCAGCCCCAGCATTTT. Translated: CASSLTTGDNQPQHF.

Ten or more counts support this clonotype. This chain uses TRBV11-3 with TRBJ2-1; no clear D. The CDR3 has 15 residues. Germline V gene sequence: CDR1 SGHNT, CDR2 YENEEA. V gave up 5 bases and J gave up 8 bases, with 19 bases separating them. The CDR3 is CASSDPKSTPDEQFF. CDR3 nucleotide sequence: TGTGCCAGCAGCGACCCAAAGTCAACCCCCGATGAGCAGTTCTTC.

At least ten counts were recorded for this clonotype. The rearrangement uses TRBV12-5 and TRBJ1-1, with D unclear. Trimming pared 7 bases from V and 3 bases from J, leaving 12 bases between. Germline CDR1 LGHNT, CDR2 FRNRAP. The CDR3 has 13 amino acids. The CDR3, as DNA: TGTGCTAGTGCCACGGACTTAGACACTGAAGCTTTCTTT. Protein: CASATDLDTEAFF.

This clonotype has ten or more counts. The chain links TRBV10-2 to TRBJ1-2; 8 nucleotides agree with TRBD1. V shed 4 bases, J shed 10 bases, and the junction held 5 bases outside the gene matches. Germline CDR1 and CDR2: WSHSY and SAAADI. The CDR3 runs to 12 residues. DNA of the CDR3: TGCGCCAGCAGTGCAGGGGGCAAGGTCTACACCTTC. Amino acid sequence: CASSAGGKVYTF.

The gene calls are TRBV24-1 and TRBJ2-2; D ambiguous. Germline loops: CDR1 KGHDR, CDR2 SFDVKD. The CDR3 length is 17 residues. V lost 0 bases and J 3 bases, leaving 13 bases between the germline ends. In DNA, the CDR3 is TGTGCCACCAGTGATTTGCCGTATCGGTCCTACACCGGGGAGCTGTTTTTT. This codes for CATSDLPYRSYTGELFF.

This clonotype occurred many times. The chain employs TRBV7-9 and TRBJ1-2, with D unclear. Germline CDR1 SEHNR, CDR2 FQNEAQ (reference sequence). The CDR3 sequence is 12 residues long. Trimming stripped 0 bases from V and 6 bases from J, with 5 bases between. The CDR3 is CASSLAWDGYTF. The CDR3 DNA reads TGTGCCAGCAGCTTAGCGTGGGATGGCTACACCTTC.

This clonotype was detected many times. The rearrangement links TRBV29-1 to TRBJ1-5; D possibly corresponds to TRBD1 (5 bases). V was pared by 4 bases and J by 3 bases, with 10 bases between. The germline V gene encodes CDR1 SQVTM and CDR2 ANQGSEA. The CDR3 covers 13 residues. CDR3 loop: CSVAGRLNQPQHF. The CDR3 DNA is TGCAGCGTTGCGGGGCGGCTCAATCAGCCCCAGCATTTT.